The 15 T cell receptor beta chains listed next were all sequenced from one sample in a study of blood T cell repertoires in COVID-19. TCRdb's copy holds only in-frame clones and misses some; the assay was immunoSEQ multiplex PCR. Of 300,000 to 450,000 clones listed, about nine tenths were seen once; the top ten hold approximately 1%. Sequences were obtained from PBMCs or T cells enriched from blood (not recorded which). These receptors were collected from a woman in her 30s who had been exposed to COVID-19.

This chain links TRBV3-1 (or the pseudogene TRBV3-2) with TRBJ1-1; 7 bases match TRBD1. CDR3 length: 15 amino acids. V dropped 5 bases and J dropped 11; count of bases not matched to a gene: 17. In germline, CDR1 is LGHDT, CDR2 YNNKEL (reference sequence). CDR3 loop: CASSSADRAWVGAFF. The CDR3, as DNA: TGTGCCAGCAGCTCAGCTGACAGGGCCTGGGTTGGGGCTTTCTTT.

This rearrangement joins TRBV9 to TRBJ2-2, with D uncertain. Germline V gene sequence: CDR1 SGDLS, CDR2 YYNGEE. V lost 0 bases and J 1 base, leaving 10 bases between the germline ends. This CDR3 region has 16 residues. The CDR3 sequence: CASSVEIDWNTGELFF. CDR3 nucleotides: TGTGCCAGCAGCGTAGAGATCGACTGGAACACCGGGGAGCTGTTTTTT.

The gene calls are TRBV30 and TRBJ2-1; TRBD2 matches 11 bases. The V segment lost 5 bases and the J segment 6 bases; nucleotides outside the gene matches: 6. The CDR3 spans 14 residues. Germline V gene lookup returns CDR1 GTSNPN and CDR2 SVGIG (reference sequence). The CDR3 DNA reads as TGTGCCTGGGAACCGGGACTAGCGGCCAATGAGCAGTTCTTC. Its protein is CAWEPGLAANEQFF.

This chain connects TRBV28 to TRBJ2-2; the D gene is possibly TRBD2 (7 bases). The CDR3 loop spans 16 amino acids. Trimming removed 7 bases at V and 7 bases at J, with 22 bases between. The germline CDR1 and CDR2 sequences are MDHEN and SYDVKM. The CDR3 region has the DNA TGTGCCAGCACCCAGCTCCCGGGGGGCTGGGGCGGGGAGCTGTTTTTT. This translates into CASTQLPGGWGGELFF.

The chain carries TRBV5-1 and TRBJ1-2; TRBD1 aligns across 10 bases. The CDR3 consists of 20 residues. Trimming at V came to 4 bases and at J to 7 bases, leaving 25 bases not matched to a gene. Per germline, CDR1 SGHRS and CDR2 YFSETQ. The CDR3 region is CASSLTGPGQGSSMAGGYTF. CDR3 in DNA: TGCGCCAGCAGCCTCACCGGTCCGGGACAGGGGAGTTCGATGGCGGGTGGCTACACCTTC.

V is TRBV11-1 and J is TRBJ2-7; TRBD1 aligns across 8 bases. V trimming: 5 bases; J trimming: 4 bases; junction bases outside the gene matches: 7. CDR3 length equals 14 residues. Germline V gene data show CDR1 as SGHAT and CDR2 as FQDESV (reference sequence). The CDR3 DNA reads as TGTGCCAGCAGCCGGACAGGGATCGGTTACGAGCAGTACTTC. Amino acids: CASSRTGIGYEQYF.

V and J are TRBV7-9 and TRBJ1-3; D gene ambiguous. CDR1 is SEHNR, CDR2 FQNEAQ, per germline (reference sequence). This CDR3 is 16 amino acids long. V was trimmed by 7 bases and J by 0 bases, leaving 16 bases between them. The CDR3 coding sequence is TGTGCCAGCACTTTGGGAGGGCCTAACTCTGGAAACACCATATATTTT. Protein: CASTLGGPNSGNTIYF.

In its sample, this clone was seen once. The chain combines TRBV9 with TRBJ1-1; D perhaps matches TRBD1 (6 bases). This CDR3 has 15 amino acids. Per the germline V gene, CDR1 is SGDLS and CDR2 is YYNGEE. V was trimmed by 5 bases and J by 3 bases, leaving 17 bases between them. The CDR3 DNA reads TGTGCCAGCAGACCCACAGGGTCGATGGACACTGAAGCTTTCTTT. Its protein product is CASRPTGSMDTEAFF.

This clone came up once. The chain employs TRBV28 and TRBJ2-3; 10 nucleotides agree with TRBD2. V shed 6 bases, J shed 0 bases, and the junction held 3 bases outside the gene matches. The germline gives CDR1 MDHEN, CDR2 SYDVKM. This CDR3 region has 15 residues. The CDR3 nucleotides are TGTGCCAGCAGACTAGCGGGACCAAGCACAGATACGCAGTATTTT. This codes for CASRLAGPSTDTQYF.

The chain joins TRBV19 to TRBJ2-1; TRBD2 agrees at 9 bases. J gave up 8 bases and V 4 bases, and 9 bases lay outside the gene matches. Germline-derived CDR1 and CDR2 are LNHDA and SQIVND (reference sequence). CDR3 length: 15 residues. CDR3 sequence: CASSKRREGRDEQFF. The CDR3 bases are TGTGCCAGTAGTAAACGGCGGGAGGGCCGTGATGAGCAGTTCTTC.

This sequence joins TRBV6-5 and TRBJ2-3, with 7 bases aligning to TRBD2. V dropped 6 bases and J dropped 1; count of bases not matched to a gene: 4. CDR3 length: 14 amino acids. The germline V gene encodes CDR1 MNHEY and CDR2 SVGAGI. Written as DNA, the CDR3 is TGTGCCAGCAGCCAGCGGGACGGCACAGATACGCAGTATTTT. This gives the protein CASSQRDGTDTQYF.

The chain employs TRBV6-1 and TRBJ2-2; weak D call: TRBD1 (6 bases). The CDR3 length is 17 residues. The V gene lost 2 bases and the J gene lost 0 bases, with 13 bases spanning the gap. Germline V gives CDR1 MNHNS, CDR2 SASEGT. The CDR3 region has the DNA TGTGCCAGCAGTGAAACGGGACACCCCGCGAACACCGGGGAGCTGTTTTTT. Its protein is CASSETGHPANTGELFF.

The chain employs TRBV28 and TRBJ1-5, with 7 bases identical to TRBD1. Per germline, CDR1 MDHEN and CDR2 SYDVKM. V lost 6 bases to trimming and J lost 2 bases; unmatched junction nucleotides: 7. The CDR3 runs to 15 residues. The CDR3 spells CASRTGLGGNQPQHF. CDR3 nucleotide sequence: TGTGCCAGCAGGACAGGGCTGGGCGGCAATCAGCCCCAGCATTTT.

The V call is TRBV12-3 or TRBV12-4, the J call TRBJ1-4; D might be TRBD1 (5 bases). Deletions cut 8 bases from V and 8 bases from J, with 12 bases between. There are 12 residues in the CDR3. CDR3 in amino acids: CASGRGVEKLFF. DNA for the CDR3: TGTGCCAGCGGAAGGGGTGTGGAAAAACTGTTTTTT.

This clone was detected only a few times. J is TRBJ1-4 and V is TRBV7-2, with 7 bases lining up with TRBD1. The CDR3 consists of 14 residues. Looked up from germline, CDR1 is SGHTA and CDR2 is FQGNSA. J lost 7 bases, V lost 4 bases, and 6 bases had no gene match. CDR3 protein: CASSSQGGSEKLFF. The DNA of the CDR3 is TGTGCCAGCAGCTCGCAGGGGGGCAGTGAAAAACTGTTTTTT.